A selection of T cell receptor beta chains follows, all from one sample in a study of cytomegalovirus exposure and HLA in healthy donors. Here immunoSEQ multiplex PCR was the method, and the copy in TCRdb shows in-frame clones only, minus some. The sample holds around 200,000 clones; under 85% are singletons and the top ten take 2.9%. The sample taken for sequencing was PBMCs. These receptors came from a male donor in good health and CMV-seronegative. CDR3s include the opening cysteine and the closing phenylalanine or tryptophan. The D gene is left open where the match is weak. The size entry is marked missing in some rows and otherwise reads once, few, many or a size class.

DNA | CDR3 | size | J | V | D
TGTGCCTGGACTGAGGCCCTATCGTATGGCTACACCTTC | CAWTEALSYGYTF | once | TRBJ1-2 | TRBV30 | .
TGTGCCAGCAGCGTAGGGCCAGCGGGAGCGGATGAGCAGTTCTTC | CASSVGPAGADEQFF | once | TRBJ2-1 | TRBV9 | TRBD2
TGCGCCAGCAGTGAGACAAATCAGGGGAGTCGCAATCAGCCCCAGCATTTT | CASSETNQGSRNQPQHF | . | TRBJ1-5 | TRBV10-2 | .
TGTGCCAGCAGCCCACGGACAGGGCTCGAAGCTTTCTTT | CASSPRTGLEAFF | . | TRBJ1-1 | TRBV11-2 | TRBD1
TGTGCCAGCAGAGGACTCTCTGGAAACACCATATATTTT | CASRGLSGNTIYF | . | TRBJ1-3 | TRBV6-6 | .
TGTGCCAGCAGTCTCTGGGACAGCCCTGGGAACACTGAAGCTTTCTTT | CASSLWDSPGNTEAFF | once | TRBJ1-1 | TRBV4-2 | TRBD1
TGTGCCGGGGGGGATGCGGGGGCCTACAATGAGCAGTTCTTC | CAGGDAGAYNEQFF | . | TRBJ2-1 | TRBV7-9 | TRBD2
TGTGCCAGCAGCGTCGGGGGAGGGGTCTACGAGCAGTACTTC | CASSVGGGVYEQYF | . | TRBJ2-7 | TRBV9 | TRBD2
TGTGCCAGCACGGGGACTCCCTCTGGGGCCAACGTCCTGACTTTC | CASTGTPSGANVLTF | . | TRBJ2-6 | TRBV6-5 | .
TGTGCCAGCAGTGAATACTGGGGGGCCGGGGAGCTGTTTTTT | CASSEYWGAGELFF | few | TRBJ2-2 | TRBV25-1 | .